One T cell receptor beta chain is described in this entry. This sample stems from a study of STAT5B mutations in CD4+ large granular lymphocyte leukemia. Germline CDR1 is LNHDA and CDR2 is SQIVND (reference sequence). There are 14 residues in the CDR3. Trimming cost V 3 bases and J 6 bases, with 11 bases left between them. Only in-frame clones appear in the TCRdb table, and some are missing; sequencing was by immunoSEQ multiplex PCR. Seen here are just over 25,000 clones, 81% observed once, and the top ten hold around 0.33%. Material: CD4+ T cells from blood buffy coats. The J gene is TRBJ2-2, the V gene TRBV19; D unclear. The sequence came from a human donor in good health. The CDR3 here is CASSMVGQAGELFF. The DNA of the CDR3 is TGTGCCAGTAGTATGGTGGGCCAGGCCGGGGAGCTGTTTTTT.